These T cell receptor beta chains were read from a single sample in a study of T-cell reconstitution after alpha-beta-depleted transplantation in children. One entry per CDR3 protein, called by TCRdb with MiXCR from the PCR reads. Of about 470,000 distinct CDR3 sequences listed, roughly 43% were seen once; the top ten hold 27%. The source material was PBMCs, sampled before TCRalphabeta/CD19-depleted stem cell transplant. These receptors originate from a girl aged 2-15 years with aplastic anemia, due to receive a stem cell transplant. Both conserved end residues are part of each CDR3. D genes are given only for firm matches. Rows may omit the clone size; those that give it use once, few, many or a size class.

j_gene: TRBJ1-4
d_gene: NA
abundance: NA
v_gene: TRBV20-1
CDR3aa: CSGSDGEKLFF
CDR3nt: TGCAGTGGGTCAGATGGTGAAAAACTGTTTTTT

j_gene: TRBJ1-4
d_gene: NA
abundance: NA
v_gene: TRBV6-1
CDR3aa: CASSPGTPQEKLFF
CDR3nt: TGTGCCAGCAGTCCTGGGACGCCCCAGGAAAAACTGTTTTTT

j_gene: TRBJ2-7
d_gene: NA
abundance: NA
v_gene: TRBV5-1
CDR3aa: CASGDEGRSFYEQYF
CDR3nt: TGCGCCAGCGGGGACGAGGGACGGAGTTTTTACGAGCAGTACTTC

j_gene: TRBJ2-7
d_gene: TRBD1
abundance: NA
v_gene: TRBV5-1
CDR3aa: CASSVGDRVYEQYF
CDR3nt: TGCGCCAGCAGCGTAGGGGACAGGGTCTACGAGCAGTACTTC

j_gene: TRBJ2-2
d_gene: NA
abundance: few
v_gene: TRBV7-6
CDR3aa: CASSPTGSGTGELFF
CDR3nt: TGTGCCAGCAGCCCAACAGGGAGTGGCACCGGGGAGCTGTTTTTT

j_gene: TRBJ2-7
d_gene: NA
abundance: once
v_gene: TRBV10-3
CDR3aa: CAISVSDYYEQYF
CDR3nt: TGTGCCATCAGTGTATCGGATTACTACGAGCAGTACTTC

j_gene: TRBJ2-5
d_gene: NA
abundance: NA
v_gene: TRBV11-2
CDR3aa: CASSLRRRREETQYF
CDR3nt: TGTGCCAGCAGCTTAAGGAGGCGCCGGGAAGAGACCCAGTACTTC

j_gene: TRBJ2-7
d_gene: TRBD1
abundance: many
v_gene: TRBV5-1
CDR3aa: CASSLDRGLYEQYF
CDR3nt: TGCGCCAGCAGCCTAGACAGGGGTCTCTACGAGCAGTACTTC

j_gene: TRBJ2-3
d_gene: NA
abundance: NA
v_gene: TRBV28
CDR3aa: CANLHQGRGTDTQYF
CDR3nt: TGTGCCAACCTACACCAGGGTCGGGGCACGGATACGCAGTATTTT

j_gene: TRBJ1-5
d_gene: NA
abundance: NA
v_gene: TRBV20-1
CDR3aa: CSASGDNQPQHF
CDR3nt: TGCAGTGCTAGCGGGGACAATCAGCCCCAGCATTTT

j_gene: TRBJ2-6
d_gene: TRBD1
abundance: few
v_gene: TRBV18
CDR3aa: CASSHMSRQGLSGANVLTF
CDR3nt: TGTGCCAGCTCACATATGTCCAGACAGGGGCTCTCTGGGGCCAACGTCCTGACTTTC

j_gene: TRBJ1-2
d_gene: TRBD1
abundance: many
v_gene: TRBV24-1
CDR3aa: CATAYGTGHYTF
CDR3nt: TGTGCCACCGCTTATGGGACAGGGCACTACACCTTC

j_gene: TRBJ2-1
d_gene: TRBD2
abundance: NA
v_gene: TRBV5-1
CDR3aa: CASSEGLAGRNEQFF
CDR3nt: TGCGCCAGCAGCGAGGGACTAGCGGGGCGCAATGAGCAGTTCTTC

j_gene: TRBJ1-5
d_gene: NA
abundance: few
v_gene: TRBV2
CDR3aa: CASRSQGSNQPQHF
CDR3nt: TGTGCCAGCAGGAGTCAGGGAAGCAATCAGCCCCAGCATTTT

j_gene: TRBJ1-2
d_gene: NA
abundance: many
v_gene: TRBV24-1
CDR3aa: CATSDARSNYGYTF
CDR3nt: TGTGCCACCAGTGACGCCCGTTCGAACTATGGCTACACCTTC

j_gene: TRBJ1-6
d_gene: NA
abundance: NA
v_gene: TRBV6-5
CDR3aa: CASSLSENSPLHF
CDR3nt: TGTGCCAGCAGTTTGTCGGAGAATTCACCCCTCCACTTT

j_gene: TRBJ2-1
d_gene: TRBD2
abundance: NA
v_gene: TRBV5-1
CDR3aa: CASSLTSGHINNEQFF
CDR3nt: TGCGCCAGCAGCTTGACTAGCGGCCATATAAACAATGAGCAGTTCTTC

j_gene: TRBJ1-3
d_gene: NA
abundance: NA
v_gene: TRBV20-1
CDR3aa: CSARIGGSSGNTIYF
CDR3nt: TGCAGTGCTAGAATAGGGGGAAGCTCTGGAAACACCATATATTTT

j_gene: TRBJ2-1
d_gene: NA
abundance: NA
v_gene: TRBV7-2
CDR3aa: CASSARGAGGSYNEQFF
CDR3nt: TGTGCCAGCAGCGCGCGGGGAGCGGGTGGCTCCTACAATGAGCAGTTCTTC

j_gene: TRBJ1-2
d_gene: TRBD1
abundance: many
v_gene: TRBV29-1
CDR3aa: CSVPTGGAFYGYTF
CDR3nt: TGCAGCGTTCCGACAGGGGGTGCGTTCTATGGCTACACCTTC

j_gene: TRBJ1-6
d_gene: TRBD1
abundance: NA
v_gene: TRBV12-3/TRBV12-4
CDR3aa: CASRLGQGANSPLHF
CDR3nt: TGTGCCAGCAGGCTCGGACAGGGGGCGAATTCACCCCTCCACTTT

j_gene: TRBJ2-2
d_gene: TRBD2
abundance: NA
v_gene: TRBV7-9
CDR3aa: CASSAGLAGVGTGELFF
CDR3nt: TGTGCCAGCAGCGCAGGACTAGCGGGAGTAGGCACCGGGGAGCTGTTTTTT

j_gene: TRBJ2-3
d_gene: NA
abundance: few
v_gene: TRBV3-1
CDR3aa: CASSQDQSGPTDTQYF
CDR3nt: TGTGCCAGCAGCCAAGATCAGAGCGGACCCACAGATACGCAGTATTTT

j_gene: TRBJ2-2
d_gene: TRBD2
abundance: NA
v_gene: TRBV7-2
CDR3aa: CACSSRLAGLPGELFF
CDR3nt: TGTGCCTGCAGCTCCCGACTAGCGGGTCTCCCCGGGGAGCTGTTTTTT

j_gene: TRBJ1-4
d_gene: NA
abundance: NA
v_gene: TRBV15
CDR3aa: CATTGSGWGNEKLFF
CDR3nt: TGTGCCACCACCGGGTCCGGATGGGGAAATGAAAAACTGTTTTTT

j_gene: TRBJ2-5
d_gene: TRBD1
abundance: many
v_gene: TRBV20-1
CDR3aa: CSAPDRGSGETQYF
CDR3nt: TGCAGTGCCCCAGACAGGGGGTCAGGGGAGACCCAGTACTTC

j_gene: TRBJ2-5
d_gene: TRBD2
abundance: once
v_gene: TRBV20-1
CDR3aa: CSARPGLAGGKTQYF
CDR3nt: TGCAGTGCTAGACCGGGACTAGCAGGAGGCAAGACCCAGTACTTC

j_gene: TRBJ2-3
d_gene: TRBD2
abundance: NA
v_gene: TRBV9
CDR3aa: CASSVAAGVGDTQYF
CDR3nt: TGTGCCAGCAGCGTAGCAGCGGGAGTTGGAGATACGCAGTATTTT

j_gene: TRBJ1-3
d_gene: NA
abundance: NA
v_gene: TRBV29-1
CDR3aa: CSVYPASGNTIYF
CDR3nt: TGCAGCGTCTACCCAGCCTCTGGAAACACCATATATTTT

j_gene: TRBJ2-5
d_gene: NA
abundance: NA
v_gene: TRBV7-8
CDR3aa: CASSTFAATQYF
CDR3nt: TGTGCCAGCAGCACCTTCGCCGCGACCCAGTACTTC

j_gene: TRBJ2-5
d_gene: TRBD1
abundance: NA
v_gene: TRBV5-4
CDR3aa: CASSLETGVAETQYF
CDR3nt: TGTGCCAGCAGCTTGGAGACAGGGGTAGCGGAGACCCAGTACTTC

j_gene: TRBJ2-3
d_gene: TRBD2
abundance: NA
v_gene: TRBV10-3
CDR3aa: CAISSSGINTDTQYF
CDR3nt: TGTGCCATCAGTTCTAGCGGGATCAACACAGATACGCAGTATTTT

j_gene: TRBJ1-5
d_gene: NA
abundance: once
v_gene: TRBV18
CDR3aa: CASSPPGEQPQHF
CDR3nt: TGTGCCAGCTCACCACCAGGGGAACAGCCCCAGCATTTT

j_gene: TRBJ2-4
d_gene: TRBD2
abundance: NA
v_gene: TRBV5-1
CDR3aa: CASSQGAGEWKNIQYF
CDR3nt: TGCGCCAGCAGCCAGGGAGCGGGAGAATGGAAAAACATTCAGTACTTC

j_gene: TRBJ1-2
d_gene: NA
abundance: few
v_gene: TRBV27
CDR3aa: CASSSPGPWRGVGDGYTF
CDR3nt: TGTGCCAGCAGTTCGCCCGGCCCATGGAGGGGTGTCGGCGATGGCTACACCTTC

j_gene: TRBJ1-2
d_gene: NA
abundance: many
v_gene: TRBV5-1
CDR3aa: CASSLSAGLGYTF
CDR3nt: TGCGCCAGCAGCTTGTCGGCCGGCCTAGGCTACACCTTC

j_gene: TRBJ2-3
d_gene: TRBD2
abundance: NA
v_gene: TRBV20-1
CDR3aa: CSARDQAASGRADTQYF
CDR3nt: TGCAGTGCTAGAGATCAAGCGGCTAGCGGGAGGGCAGATACGCAGTATTTT

j_gene: TRBJ2-3
d_gene: NA
abundance: many
v_gene: TRBV29-1
CDR3aa: CSVLGSLIDTQYF
CDR3nt: TGCAGCGTTCTCGGGAGTCTAATAGATACGCAGTATTTT

j_gene: TRBJ1-6
d_gene: NA
abundance: few
v_gene: TRBV6-1
CDR3aa: CASSSGPYNSPLHF
CDR3nt: TGTGCCAGCAGCTCAGGGCCCTATAATTCACCCCTCCACTTT

j_gene: TRBJ2-7
d_gene: TRBD2
abundance: NA
v_gene: TRBV29-1
CDR3aa: CSVVGLGGVPEQYF
CDR3nt: TGCAGCGTTGTGGGCCTGGGGGGGGTCCCCGAGCAGTACTTC

j_gene: TRBJ2-7
d_gene: TRBD2
abundance: many
v_gene: TRBV5-1
CDR3aa: CASSLSGTSGSGYEQYF
CDR3nt: TGCGCCAGCAGCTTGTCCGGGACTAGCGGGAGTGGGTACGAGCAGTACTTC

j_gene: TRBJ2-5
d_gene: TRBD1
abundance: NA
v_gene: TRBV29-1
CDR3aa: CSVPDRERTQYF
CDR3nt: TGCAGCGTCCCCGACAGGGAGAGGACCCAGTACTTC

j_gene: TRBJ1-2
d_gene: NA
abundance: NA
v_gene: TRBV13
CDR3aa: CASSLGHSANYGYTF
CDR3nt: TGTGCCAGCAGCTTGGGGCACAGTGCTAACTATGGCTACACCTTC